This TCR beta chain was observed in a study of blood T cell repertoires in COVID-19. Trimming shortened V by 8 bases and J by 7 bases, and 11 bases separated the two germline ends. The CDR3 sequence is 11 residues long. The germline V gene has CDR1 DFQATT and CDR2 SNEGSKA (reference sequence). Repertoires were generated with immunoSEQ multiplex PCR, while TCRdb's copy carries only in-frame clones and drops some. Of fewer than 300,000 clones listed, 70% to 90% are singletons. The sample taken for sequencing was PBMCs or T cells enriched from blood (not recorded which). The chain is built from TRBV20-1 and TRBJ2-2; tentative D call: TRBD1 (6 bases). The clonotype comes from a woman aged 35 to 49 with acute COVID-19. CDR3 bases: TGCAGTTGGGACACTGTCGGGGAGCTGTTTTTT. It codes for CSWDTVGELFF.